Listed below are T cell receptor beta chains from one sample, sequenced in a study of T-cell reconstitution after alpha-beta-depleted transplantation in children. One entry per CDR3 protein results from TCRdb running MiXCR on the PCR reads. Among 400,000 to 500,000 distinct CDR3 sequences listed, roughly a tenth were seen once. The sample here was PBMCs from the stem cell graft donor, taken from the stem cell graft. These receptors were collected from a human donor who donated a stem cell graft to a child with acute myeloid leukemia. Both conserved end residues are part of each CDR3. D genes are given only for firm matches. Part of the rows lack a size; the others show once, few, many or a class for expanded clones.

D	size	J	V	DNA	CDR3
TRBD2	-	TRBJ2-5	TRBV20-1	TGCAGTGCTAGAGGGAGGACTAGCGGGAGTCTTGTTCAAGAGACCCAGTACTTC	CSARGRTSGSLVQETQYF
-	-	TRBJ1-2	TRBV14	TGTGCCAGCAGCGCCCATTTGGGGAGAAACTATGGCTACACCTTC	CASSAHLGRNYGYTF
-	many	TRBJ2-7	TRBV12-3/TRBV12-4	TGTGCCAGCAGTTTAGTTGTCGGCAACTCCTACGAGCAGTACTTC	CASSLVVGNSYEQYF
TRBD2	few	TRBJ2-3	TRBV10-3	TGTGCCATCAGTCTGACTAGCGGGACGATCACTAGCACAGATACGCAGTATTTT	CAISLTSGTITSTDTQYF
TRBD1	few	TRBJ1-2	TRBV20-1	TGCAGTGCTAGATTGTGGGGACAGCTCTATGGCTACACCTTC	CSARLWGQLYGYTF
TRBD1	-	TRBJ2-1	TRBV9	TGTGCCAGCAGCGTAGGGGGACAGGGAATTTACAATGAGCAGTTCTTC	CASSVGGQGIYNEQFF
-	few	TRBJ2-1	TRBV12-3/TRBV12-4	TGTGCCAGCAGCCCCCCCGAAGAGTACAATGAGCAGTTCTTC	CASSPPEEYNEQFF
TRBD2	-	TRBJ2-1	TRBV7-2	TGTGCCAGCAGCTTAGCGCGGGGGCTAGCGGGGAACTACAATGAGCAGTTCTTC	CASSLARGLAGNYNEQFF
-	once	TRBJ1-5	TRBV6-1	TGTGCCAGCAAACGGACAGCGGCAGCTAGCAATCAGCCCCAGCATTTT	CASKRTAAASNQPQHF
-	few	TRBJ2-7	TRBV5-1	TGCGCCAGCAGCTTGGCGGCAGGGGTCTCCTACGAGCAGTACTTC	CASSLAAGVSYEQYF
TRBD1	few	TRBJ2-3	TRBV12-3/TRBV12-4	TGTGCCAGCACCCGGACAGGCCCCACAGATACGCAGTATTTT	CASTRTGPTDTQYF
TRBD2	-	TRBJ2-1	TRBV6-2/TRBV6-3	TGTGCCAGCACCCCGGGACTAGCGGGAGTAATCACCTACAATGAGCAGTTCTTC	CASTPGLAGVITYNEQFF
-	many	TRBJ2-1	TRBV29-1	TGCAGCATTGCCAGAGATGAGCAGTTCTTC	CSIARDEQFF
-	few	TRBJ2-2	TRBV5-1	TGCGCCAGCAGCTCCGGCGGGGAGAACACCGGGGAGCTGTTTTTT	CASSSGGENTGELFF
TRBD1	-	TRBJ1-2	TRBV4-3	TGCGCCAGCAGCCAAGATGTCCAGGGGGCGCACTATGGCTACACCTTC	CASSQDVQGAHYGYTF
-	-	TRBJ2-2	TRBV7-8	TGTGCCAGCAGCCTCACAGGACCCCCGTACACCGGGGAGCTGTTTTTT	CASSLTGPPYTGELFF
TRBD2	many	TRBJ2-7	TRBV14	TGTGCCAGCAGCCCGGGACTAGCGGGTCACTACGAGCAGTACTTC	CASSPGLAGHYEQYF
TRBD2	many	TRBJ2-1	TRBV13	TGTGCCAGCAGCTCGACAACTAGCGGGGGGTTCTACAATGAGCAGTTCTTC	CASSSTTSGGFYNEQFF
-	-	TRBJ2-1	TRBV5-1	TGCGCCAGCAGCTTGGAAGGGGGTACCAACAATGAGCAGTTCTTC	CASSLEGGTNNEQFF
TRBD1	-	TRBJ2-2	TRBV18	TGTGCCAGCTCACCACCGGGACAGATAGTAAACGGGGAGCTGTTTTTT	CASSPPGQIVNGELFF
-	many	TRBJ2-2	TRBV12-3/TRBV12-4	TGTGCCAGCAACGGCAGGAACACCGGGGAGCTGTTTTTT	CASNGRNTGELFF
-	-	TRBJ1-4	TRBV12-3/TRBV12-4	TGTGCCAGCAGCCCCAGGAGGGCAACTAATGAAAAACTGTTTTTT	CASSPRRATNEKLFF
TRBD2	-	TRBJ2-3	TRBV5-1	TGCGCCAGCAGCACTGGACTAGCGGGGGGGCCGGTCACAGATACGCAGTATTTT	CASSTGLAGGPVTDTQYF
-	few	TRBJ2-5	TRBV4-2	TGTGCCAGCAGCCCAACCACCAGGGAACAAGAGACCCAGTACTTC	CASSPTTREQETQYF
-	few	TRBJ1-3	TRBV3-1	TGTGCCAGCAGCCAAGGACGGAGCTCTGGAAACACCATATATTTT	CASSQGRSSGNTIYF
-	many	TRBJ2-3	TRBV5-1	TGCGCCAGCAGCGGGGGGCTTAGCACAGATACGCAGTATTTT	CASSGGLSTDTQYF
-	many	TRBJ2-5	TRBV5-4	TGTGCCAGCAGCTTGAAAGGGGGGGAGACCCAGTACTTC	CASSLKGGETQYF
TRBD2	few	TRBJ2-2	TRBV12-3/TRBV12-4	TGTGCCAGCAGTCCGACTAGCGGGCGGACCGGGGAGCTGTTTTTT	CASSPTSGRTGELFF
-	few	TRBJ2-2	TRBV5-1	TGCGCCAGCAGCTTGAGTGGGGTTGGGATGAACACCGGGGAGCTGTTTTTT	CASSLSGVGMNTGELFF
-	-	TRBJ1-5	TRBV20-1	TGCAGTGCTAGACGCCCGGTCGGCAATCAGCCCCAGCATTTT	CSARRPVGNQPQHF
TRBD1	many	TRBJ2-2	TRBV9	TGTGCCAGCAGCGTAGCGGGACAGGGCCCCGGGGAGCTGTTTTTT	CASSVAGQGPGELFF
TRBD1	-	TRBJ1-4	TRBV19	TGTGCCAGTAGGACGGACAGGGGAGAAAAACTGTTTTTT	CASRTDRGEKLFF
TRBD1	few	TRBJ2-2	TRBV29-1	TGCAGCGTTGGTGGACAGGTGAACACCGGGGAGCTGTTTTTT	CSVGGQVNTGELFF
TRBD1	many	TRBJ2-7	TRBV29-1	TGCAGCGTTGAGCCAGACAGGGGCACCGAGCAGTACTTC	CSVEPDRGTEQYF
TRBD1	few	TRBJ2-7	TRBV7-9	TGTGCCAGCAGGGGACAGGGACCTTCCTACGAGCAGTACTTC	CASRGQGPSYEQYF
-	many	TRBJ2-1	TRBV9	TGTGCCAGCAGCGTAGCCGGGCTAAACAATGAGCAGTTCTTC	CASSVAGLNNEQFF
-	many	TRBJ2-3	TRBV7-2	TGTGCCAGCAGCCCCCGCACAGATACGCAGTATTTT	CASSPRTDTQYF
-	-	TRBJ1-1	TRBV4-1	TGCGCCAGCAGCCACGGAGACAGTTCGGCCATAACGACGGGAGCTTTCTTT	CASSHGDSSAITTGAFF
TRBD1	many	TRBJ1-1	TRBV20-1	TGCAGTGCTAGAGAAGTTGGACAGGGAAGGACTGAAGCTTTCTTT	CSAREVGQGRTEAFF
-	-	TRBJ2-7	TRBV20-1	TGCAGTGCCCTCAGAGGGGCAGGTCCGGATGAGCAGTACTTC	CSALRGAGPDEQYF
-	once	TRBJ2-3	TRBV20-1	TGCAGTGCCGAAGCCGCAGATACGCAGTATTTT	CSAEAADTQYF
TRBD1	-	TRBJ2-1	TRBV6-1	TGTGCCAGCAGTGAAGCCGGGACAGGATACAATGAGCAGTTCTTC	CASSEAGTGYNEQFF
TRBD2	few	TRBJ2-5	TRBV20-1	TGCAGTGCCACGACTAGCGGGAGAGCCGGGGGGGAGACCCAGTACTTC	CSATTSGRAGGETQYF
TRBD2	many	TRBJ2-5	TRBV12-5	TGTGCTAGTGGTTTGCCTACTAGCGGGTGGAGTGATGGGGCCCCCAAAGAGACCCAGTACTTC	CASGLPTSGWSDGAPKETQYF
TRBD2	-	TRBJ2-2	TRBV7-4	TGTGCCAGCAGCTTAGGGGTAGCGGGAGCGATCACCGGGGAGCTGTTTTTT	CASSLGVAGAITGELFF
-	many	TRBJ1-6	TRBV5-1	TGCGCCAGCAGCGGTGAGGGGTTCGGGAATTCACCCCTCCACTTT	CASSGEGFGNSPLHF
TRBD1	many	TRBJ1-2	TRBV4-3	TGCGCCAGCAGCCCCTCGACAGGGCTTTCGGGCGGCTACACCTTC	CASSPSTGLSGGYTF
-	few	TRBJ2-3	TRBV29-1	TGCAGCGTCGGCTCGTCAGGCCGGTTAGAGCAGTATTTT	CSVGSSGRLEQYF
TRBD2	-	TRBJ2-1	TRBV30	TGTGCCTGGAAGAGGGGGCCTACGCAGCGGGGGGGCAATGAGCAGTTCTTC	CAWKRGPTQRGGNEQFF
TRBD2	few	TRBJ2-7	TRBV15	TGTGCCACCAGCCTAGCGGGAGGGAGCTCCTACGAGCAGTACTTC	CATSLAGGSSYEQYF
-	many	TRBJ1-5	TRBV12-3/TRBV12-4	TGTGCCAGCAGTTCAGGACAGCCCCAGCATTTT	CASSSGQPQHF